This T cell receptor (beta chain) was sequenced during a study of metastatic and nonmetastatic thyroid tumors. The entire patient cohort was treatment-naive prior to thyroid surgery. V lost 0 bases and J lost 10, with 15 bases in between. This CDR3 is 15 amino acids long. Per the germline V gene, CDR1 is LGHNA and CDR2 is YSLEER. MiXCR re-clonotyped the PCR reads for TCRdb. Of around 59,000 clones in the sample, 16% were seen once. Overall study findings and caveats: According to reports, the diversity of TCR beta was significantly higher in malignant thyroid tumors than in benign nodules, and this held in both blood and tumor samples.

Notes on this clone: The antigen remains unidentified.

The sample was blood. The V gene is TRBV4-3, the J gene TRBJ2-2; a possible D gene is TRBD2 (5 bases). This TCR was recovered from a male donor with papillary thyroid cancer or a benign thyroid nodule (not recorded which). Some clones in this sample may be carry-over from other donors' samples. The CDR3 coding sequence is TGCGCCAGCAGCCAAGAGAGGGCTAGTGTGACGGAGCTGTTTTTT. Translating gives CASSQERASVTELFF.